These 32 T cell receptor beta chains came from one sample sequenced in a study of CD8+ T cells in alopecia areata (dated by TCRdb to the late 2010s). The library was generated by the immunoSEQ multiplex PCR assay. RNA was extracted from all samples and reverse transcribed into cDNA as template for TCR sequencing. TCRdb obtained this table from immuneACCESS and retained in-frame rearrangements with V and J assigned. These tables miss some clones; where compared with another copy, unresolved V genes account for less than half of the shortfall, and the remainder is unexplained. For this sample the table gives 130,000 to 150,000 clones, of which roughly half were detected only once. The ten largest clonotypes hold more than 0.95% of the sample. The time point label corresponds to: baseline before oral tofacitinib. The sample consisted of CD4+ T cells sorted from blood, taken at week 0. Receptor source: a human donor with alopecia areata.

The chain combines TRBV7-9 with TRBJ2-5, with D unresolved. Trimming pared 3 bases from V and 5 bases from J, leaving 7 bases between. Germline V lookup: CDR1 SEHNR, CDR2 FQNEAQ (reference sequence). CDR3 length: 12 amino acids. The CDR3 nucleotides are TGTGCCAGCAGCTTCGCGATGGAGACCCAGTACTTC. Translated, it gives CASSFAMETQYF.

This clone was seen a few times. This rearrangement joins TRBV11-2 to TRBJ1-1, with a possible D match to TRBD1 (5 bases). CDR1 SGHAT and CDR2 FQNNGV come from the germline V gene. This CDR3 contains 14 residues. Trimming removed 1 base from V and 5 bases from J, with 11 bases in between. The CDR3 here is CASSLGGLWTEAFF. CDR3 sequence (DNA): TGTGCCAGCAGCTTAGGGGGCCTCTGGACTGAAGCTTTCTTT.

This clone has only one observation. The chain couples TRBV29-1 to TRBJ1-5; no clear D. Deletions cut 4 bases from V and 5 bases from J, with 9 bases between. CDR1 is SQVTM, CDR2 ANQGSEA, per germline. The length of the CDR3 is 12 residues. The CDR3 region has the DNA TGCAGCGTTGGTTTTAAAGATCAGCCCCAGCATTTT. Encoded protein: CSVGFKDQPQHF.

A few counts support this clone. The rearrangement links TRBV11-2 to TRBJ1-1, with no clear D. CDR1 SGHAT and CDR2 FQNNGV come from the germline V gene. The CDR3 is 15 residues long. The V and J ends lost 4 bases and 0 bases respectively, with 12 bases between them. CDR3 DNA: TGTGCCAGCAGCTCTCCCGGAGGACTGAACACTGAAGCTTTCTTT. Amino acids: CASSSPGGLNTEAFF.

This clone has a handful of counts. This sequence joins TRBV6-5 and TRBJ2-6; no reliable D call. The germline V gene encodes CDR1 MNHEY and CDR2 SVGAGI. V lost 5 bases and J lost 2, with 10 bases in between. The CDR3 is made up of 15 amino acids. CDR3: CASSPEWAGANVLTF. The CDR3 nucleotides read TGTGCCAGCAGTCCAGAGTGGGCTGGGGCCAACGTCCTGACTTTC.

V usage is TRBV6-5 and J usage is TRBJ1-1; 9 bases align to TRBD1. CDR3 size: 14 residues. V was pared by 4 bases and J by 4 bases, with 4 bases of the junction left unmatched. Germline CDR1 MNHEY, CDR2 SVGAGI. The DNA of the CDR3 is TGTGCCAGCAGTTCACAGGGGGCCGGCACTGAAGCTTTCTTT. Translated, it gives CASSSQGAGTEAFF.

The table lists this clone with a few counts. This chain connects TRBV7-9 to TRBJ1-1, with TRBD1 matching 9 bases. J lost 0 bases, V lost 3 bases, and 11 bases had no gene match. Germline V gene lookup returns CDR1 SEHNR and CDR2 FQNEAQ (reference sequence). This CDR3 is built from 18 residues. The CDR3 reads CASSFLTGGYSMNTEAFF. CDR3 DNA sequence: TGTGCCAGCAGCTTCCTAACAGGGGGCTACTCCATGAACACTGAAGCTTTCTTT.

This clone came up a few times. The rearrangement joins TRBV19 to TRBJ2-1; tentatively, D is TRBD2 (6 bases). The CDR3 is 16 amino acids. Trimming removed 4 bases at V and 6 bases at J, with 19 bases between. CDR1 is LNHDA and CDR2 is SQIVND in the germline V gene (reference sequence). CDR3 in amino acids: CASSTFGGTLSNEQFF. The CDR3 DNA reads as TGTGCCAGTAGTACGTTTGGGGGGACGTTGAGCAATGAGCAGTTCTTC.

The J gene is TRBJ2-1, the V gene TRBV10-3; D ambiguous. V lost 4 bases and J lost 7, with 5 bases in between. The CDR3 sequence is 11 residues long. Germline CDR1 and CDR2: ENHRY and SYGVKD. CDR3: CAISVQNEQFF. CDR3 DNA sequence: TGTGCCATCAGTGTCCAGAATGAGCAGTTCTTC.

This clone occurred a few times. The sample carries other DNA sequences with the same CDR3. The gene calls are TRBV5-1 and TRBJ2-5; 7 bases agree with TRBD2. Germline-derived CDR1 and CDR2 are SGHRS and YFSETQ. The V segment lost 0 bases and the J segment 4 bases; nucleotides outside the gene matches: 6. This CDR3 spans 15 amino acids. The CDR3 protein is CASSLAAGVGETQYF. The CDR3, as DNA: TGCGCCAGCAGCTTGGCTGCGGGGGTAGGAGAGACCCAGTACTTC. The entire variable domain, with the rest obtained from reference TRBV5-1 and TRBJ2-5, is as follows: KAGVTQTPRYLIKTRGQQVTLSCSPISGHRSVSWYQQTPGQGLQFLFEYFSETQRNKGNFPGRFSGRQFSNSRSEMNVSTLELGDSALYLCASSLAAGVGETQYFGPGTRLLVL.

The V call is TRBV5-1, the J call TRBJ2-3, with TRBD1 matching over 7 bases. With 2 bases clipped from V and 0 bases from J, the junction kept 3 bases outside the gene matches. This CDR3 is 15 amino acids long. The V gene's germline CDR1 is SGHRS and CDR2 YFSETQ. Written as DNA, the CDR3 is TGCGCCAGCAGCTTCGGACAGGTCAGCACAGATACGCAGTATTTT. It encodes CASSFGQVSTDTQYF. Drawing the rest from reference TRBV5-1 and TRBJ2-3, the complete variable domain is KAGVTQTPRYLIKTRGQQVTLSCSPISGHRSVSWYQQTPGQGLQFLFEYFSETQRNKGNFPGRFSGRQFSNSRSEMNVSTLELGDSALYLCASSFGQVSTDTQYFGPGTRLTVL.

V is TRBV28 and J is TRBJ2-1, with a weak D call TRBD2 (6 bases). The CDR3 loop spans 14 amino acids. The germline gives CDR1 MDHEN, CDR2 SYDVKM. The V end was cut by 2 bases, the J end by 4 bases, with 9 bases between. Here the CDR3 reads CASSLRAGYNEQFF. The CDR3 coding sequence is TGTGCCAGCAGTTTAAGGGCGGGGTACAATGAGCAGTTCTTC.

This chain joins TRBV29-1 and TRBJ2-6, with unresolved D. The CDR3 has 13 residues. Trimming shortened V by 4 bases and J by 0 bases, and 4 bases separated the two germline ends. Germline CDR1 reads SQVTM; CDR2 reads ANQGSEA. CDR3 in amino acids: CSVGSSGANVLTF. In DNA, the CDR3 is TGCAGCGTTGGGAGCTCTGGGGCCAACGTCCTGACTTTC.

This clone was detected a few times. The CDR3 reads CASSRSMGENEQFF. The CDR3 bases are TGTGCCAGCAGCCGATCTATGGGAGAGAATGAGCAGTTCTTC. The rearrangement uses TRBV4-2 and TRBJ2-1; D is possibly TRBD2 (5 bases). The CDR3 sequence is 14 residues long. The V gene lost 4 bases and the J gene lost 7 bases, with 14 bases spanning the gap. Germline assignment: CDR1 LGHNA and CDR2 YNFKEQ.

This clone has a handful of counts. V usage is TRBV7-2 and J usage is TRBJ2-5, with a weak D call TRBD1 (7 bases). Germline CDR1 is SGHTA and CDR2 is FQGNSA. Trimming pared 7 bases from V and 5 bases from J, leaving 20 bases between. CDR3 length equals 15 residues. CDR3 residues: CASKPQEGAGETQYF. In DNA, the CDR3 is TGTGCCAGCAAACCCCAGGAGGGGGCAGGGGAGACCCAGTACTTC. The full variable domain, rest sourced from reference TRBV7-2 and TRBJ2-5, is GAGVSQSPSNKVTEKGKDVELRCDPISGHTALYWYRQSLGQGLEFLIYFQGNSAPDKSGLPSDRFSAERTGGSVSTLTIQRTQQEDSAVYLCASKPQEGAGETQYFGPGTRLLVL.

This clone appeared a few times. V gene TRBV15 combines with J gene TRBJ1-1, with D hard to call. The CDR3 has 15 residues. V was shortened by 3 bases and J by 1 base, with 12 bases between the two germline ends. Germline V gene sequence: CDR1 LNHNV, CDR2 YYDKDF (reference sequence). The CDR3 is CATSSPGVTNTEAFF. DNA for the CDR3: TGTGCCACCAGCAGCCCCGGGGTGACGAACACTGAAGCTTTCTTT.

This clone came up a few times. The V call is TRBV30, the J call TRBJ1-5; 7 bases are a match to TRBD1. J gave up 7 bases and V 1 base, and 10 bases lay outside the gene matches. Germline CDR1 GTSNPN, CDR2 SVGIG (reference sequence). This CDR3 contains 15 residues. CDR3 nucleotides: TGTGCCTGGAGTGGAACAGGGGTAGTCGGCCAGCCCCAGCATTTT. It is translated as CAWSGTGVVGQPQHF.

The genes are TRBV2 and TRBJ2-2, with no clear D. Deletions cut 6 bases from V and 4 bases from J, with 6 bases between. Germline loops: CDR1 SNHLY, CDR2 FYNNEI. CDR3 length: 12 residues. Here the CDR3 DNA reads TGTGCCAGCAGCTGGAGCACCGGGGAGCTGTTTTTT. Protein sequence: CASSWSTGELFF.

The chain couples TRBV7-9 to TRBJ2-1; D is uncertain. CDR1 and CDR2 (germline): SEHNR, FQNEAQ (reference sequence). The CDR3 has 12 residues. Trimming cost V 3 bases and J 12 bases, with 12 bases left between them. The CDR3 here is CASSLGYRRQFF. DNA of the CDR3: TGTGCCAGCAGCTTGGGATACCGGAGGCAGTTCTTC.

The chain has TRBV29-1 and TRBJ2-5; tentatively, D is TRBD1 (6 bases). The CDR3 is 14 residues long. Trimming stripped 6 bases from V and 1 base from J, with 15 bases between. The germline gives CDR1 SQVTM, CDR2 ANQGSEA. DNA of the CDR3: TGCAGCGTCCAACTCCGGGACACCCAAGAGACCCAGTACTTC. As protein: CSVQLRDTQETQYF.

The genes are TRBV29-1 and TRBJ2-7; 9 bases are shared with TRBD1. The germline V gene has CDR1 SQVTM and CDR2 ANQGSEA. Trimming took 7 bases from V and 1 from J; bases not matched to a gene: 5. CDR3 length: 13 amino acids. Written as DNA, the CDR3 is TGCAGCGCCCAGACAGGGGGATCCTACGAGCAGTACTTC. Its protein product is CSAQTGGSYEQYF.

This clone has only a few counts. This chain joins TRBV7-9 and TRBJ2-3; unclear D gene. There are 13 residues in the CDR3. Germline V gene data show CDR1 as SEHNR and CDR2 as FQNEAQ (reference sequence). V lost 6 bases to trimming and J lost 6 bases, with 13 bases between them. CDR3 bases: TGTGCCAGCAGAATCACCGGGTCCGATACGCAGTATTTT. Translation gives CASRITGSDTQYF.

This clone came up a few times. This sequence joins TRBV9 and TRBJ1-2, with D uncertain. This CDR3 is built from 12 residues. Germline V CDR1 and CDR2: SGDLS, YYNGEE. The V gene lost 4 bases and the J gene lost 6 bases, with 10 bases spanning the gap. CDR3 region: CASSRPDDGYTF. The DNA of the CDR3 is TGTGCCAGCAGCCGTCCAGATGATGGCTACACCTTC.

V is TRBV29-1 and J is TRBJ1-4, with a possible D match to TRBD1 (6 bases). The CDR3 is 14 residues long. The germline gives CDR1 SQVTM, CDR2 ANQGSEA. V was cut by 2 bases and J by 5 bases, with 12 bases left in between. CDR3 amino acids: CSVERAGENEKLFF. CDR3 DNA: TGCAGCGTTGAAAGGGCAGGGGAAAATGAAAAACTGTTTTTT.

V gene TRBV29-1 combines with J gene TRBJ2-2; 8 bases are shared with TRBD2. Trimming at V came to 5 bases and at J to 1 base, leaving 6 bases not matched to a gene. Per the germline V gene, CDR1 is SQVTM and CDR2 is ANQGSEA. CDR3 size: 15 residues. CDR3 protein: CSVPKSGRNTGELFF. For the CDR3, the DNA is TGCAGCGTTCCTAAGAGCGGGAGGAACACCGGGGAGCTGTTTTTT.

The chain is built from TRBV9 and TRBJ2-5, with a weak D call TRBD1 (7 bases). The CDR3 has 16 residues. Germline values: CDR1 SGDLS, CDR2 YYNGEE. The V end lost 5 bases, the J end lost 7 bases, and 24 bases lay between the germline ends. CDR3 sequence reads: CASSANVEGASGTQYF. The CDR3, as DNA: TGTGCCAGCAGTGCAAACGTGGAGGGGGCGTCGGGGACCCAGTACTTC. The variable domain in full, completed from reference TRBV9 and TRBJ2-5, reads DSGVTQTPKHLITATGQRVTLRCSPRSGDLSVYWYQQSLDQGLQFLIQYYNGEERAKGNILERFSAQQFPDLHSELNLSSLELGDSALYFCASSANVEGASGTQYFGPGTRLLVL.

The rearrangement links TRBV4-3 to TRBJ2-5; 11 bases fit TRBD2. This CDR3 contains 15 residues. Trimming took 0 bases from V and 9 from J; bases not matched to a gene: 6. Per germline, CDR1 LGHNA and CDR2 YSLEER. CDR3 region: CASSQEPSGGTSQYF. Written as DNA, the CDR3 is TGCGCCAGCAGCCAAGAGCCTAGCGGGGGGACCTCCCAGTACTTC.

The chain couples TRBV5-1 to TRBJ2-7; 8 bases match TRBD2. The CDR3 sequence is 14 residues long. The V segment lost 7 bases and the J segment 4 bases; nucleotides outside the gene matches: 10. The germline V gene encodes CDR1 SGHRS and CDR2 YFSETQ. The CDR3 loop is CASRSPLAGYEQYF. Here the CDR3 DNA reads TGCGCCAGCCGCAGCCCCCTAGCGGGTTACGAGCAGTACTTC.

This chain links TRBV6-1 with TRBJ2-1; 8 bases are a match to TRBD2. With V trimmed by 6 bases and J by 0 bases, 4 bases remained unmatched. The germline CDR1 and CDR2 sequences are MNHNS and SASEGT. The CDR3 is 15 residues long. The CDR3 reads CASRLAGSSYNEQFF. For the CDR3, the DNA is TGTGCCAGCAGGTTAGCGGGAAGCTCCTACAATGAGCAGTTCTTC.

The V gene is TRBV19, the J gene TRBJ1-1; possible D gene TRBD1, 5 bases. V lost 10 bases and J lost 3, with 18 bases in between. CDR3 size: 14 residues. Looked up from germline, CDR1 is LNHDA and CDR2 is SQIVND (reference sequence). The CDR3 bases are TGTGCCACTTCGCGACGGGGGGACGACACTGAAGCTTTCTTT. This gives the protein CATSRRGDDTEAFF.

This clone showed up just a few times. The chain uses TRBV9 and TRBJ2-1, with D perhaps matching TRBD2 (5 bases). CDR1 is SGDLS and CDR2 is YYNGEE in the germline V gene. There are 15 residues in the CDR3. The V end was cut by 3 bases, the J end by 0 bases, with 10 bases between. The CDR3 bases are TGTGCCAGCAGCGAGACTATCGGCTCCTACAATGAGCAGTTCTTC. Translation gives CASSETIGSYNEQFF.

The chain joins TRBV4-2 to TRBJ2-4; D unresolved. CDR3 length: 14 residues. Germline CDR1 LGHNA, CDR2 YNFKEQ. V lost 0 bases to trimming and J lost 2 bases, with 5 bases between them. The chain's CDR3 is CASSQEGTKNIQYF. The CDR3 coding sequence is TGTGCCAGCAGCCAAGAGGGGACCAAAAACATTCAGTACTTC.